These 18 T cell receptor beta chains were all obtained from the same sample, sequenced in a study of cytomegalovirus exposure and HLA in healthy donors. Amplification used 60 Vbeta primers and 13 Jbeta primers. Only in-frame clones appear in the TCRdb table, and some are missing; sequencing was by immunoSEQ multiplex PCR. The repertoire includes 180,000 or so clones, roughly 73% of them detected once, and 7.7% sits in the top ten. Sequenced sample: PBMCs. The source of these receptors is a woman between 35 and 50 years old in good health and CMV-seropositive.

The chain carries TRBV6-1 and TRBJ2-1, with 8 bases aligning to TRBD2. The CDR3 consists of 15 residues. Germline CDR1 reads MNHNS; CDR2 reads SASEGT. V lost 2 bases to trimming and J lost 1 base; unmatched junction nucleotides: 1. The CDR3 DNA follows: TGTGCCAGCAGTGAATCTAGCGGGTCCTACAATGAGCAGTTCTTC. Protein: CASSESSGSYNEQFF.

This chain connects TRBV11-2 to TRBJ2-7; the D gene is possibly TRBD1 (6 bases). Trimming cost V 5 bases and J 0 bases, with 14 bases left between them. Per the germline V gene, CDR1 is SGHAT and CDR2 is FQNNGV. CDR3 size: 15 residues. CDR3 coding DNA: TGTGCCAGCAGCCCATGGACAGCAACCTCCTACGAGCAGTACTTC. Protein sequence: CASSPWTATSYEQYF.

The gene calls are TRBV19 and TRBJ1-1; TRBD1 might be the D (5 bases). Germline CDR1 and CDR2: LNHDA and SQIVND (reference sequence). This CDR3 comprises 12 residues. V was shortened by 6 bases and J by 4 bases, with 9 bases between the two germline ends. This chain's CDR3 is CASRRQGTEAFF. CDR3 nucleotide sequence: TGTGCCAGTAGACGGCAGGGCACTGAAGCTTTCTTT.

This clone was detected a few times. The chain combines TRBV7-3 with TRBJ2-1; 10 positions match TRBD1. Looked up from germline, CDR1 is SGHTA and CDR2 is FQGTGA. CDR3 size: 17 residues. The J segment lost 9 bases and the V segment lost 4 bases, leaving 15 bases of the junction unmatched. This CDR3 is CASSSSSGTGVQREQFF. The CDR3 DNA sequence: TGTGCCAGCAGCTCTTCGTCCGGGACAGGGGTTCAGCGTGAGCAGTTCTTC.

The V gene is TRBV5-1, the J gene TRBJ2-7, with 8 bases that match TRBD2. With 7 bases clipped from V and 3 bases from J, the junction kept 12 bases outside the gene matches. CDR3 size: 15 residues. Germline V gives CDR1 SGHRS, CDR2 YFSETQ. CDR3 sequence: CASPSGTRKNYEQYF. The CDR3 region has the DNA TGCGCCAGCCCATCCGGGACTAGAAAGAACTACGAGCAGTACTTC.

This chain joins TRBV9 and TRBJ2-3; 7 bases are shared with TRBD2. The V and J ends lost 0 bases and 0 bases, in that order; junction bases with no gene match: 4. The CDR3 spans 16 residues. CDR1 is SGDLS and CDR2 is YYNGEE in the germline V gene. CDR3 nucleotides: TGTGCCAGCAGCGTAGCGCTAGCGGCTAGCACAGATACGCAGTATTTT. This sequence encodes CASSVALAASTDTQYF.

This clone appeared a few times. V and J are TRBV7-9 and TRBJ2-1; D uncertain. From germline, CDR1 is SEHNR and CDR2 FQNEAQ (reference sequence). Trimming pared 3 bases from V and 10 bases from J, leaving 13 bases between. The CDR3 contains 13 residues. In DNA form, the CDR3 reads TGTGCCAGCAGCTTGATGGCCGGGTCAGAGCAGTTCTTC. Amino acids: CASSLMAGSEQFF.

The chain is built from TRBV29-1 and TRBJ2-3; D is perhaps TRBD1 (6 bases). CDR3 length: 13 residues. Trimming took off 3 bases at V and 5 bases at J, with 12 bases between the two ends. CDR1 SQVTM and CDR2 ANQGSEA come from the germline V gene. The CDR3 DNA is TGCAGCGTTGAGAGACAGGTGAAAGATACGCAGTATTTT. As protein: CSVERQVKDTQYF.

There are a few counts of this clone. The chain couples TRBV27 to TRBJ2-4, with D possibly being TRBD2 (6 bases). The CDR3 sequence is 20 residues long. Trimming took off 4 bases at V and 4 bases at J, with 29 bases between the two ends. Germline CDR1 and CDR2: MNHEY and SMNVEV (reference sequence). CDR3 bases: TGTGCCAGCAGTTCCCGACTTTCTAGCGCCCCTAATCACGCAAAAAACATTCAGTACTTC. The encoded protein is CASSSRLSSAPNHAKNIQYF.

The rearrangement joins TRBV2 to TRBJ2-1; D possibly corresponds to TRBD1 (5 bases). This CDR3 is built from 12 residues. V was pared by 7 bases and J by 6 bases, with 10 bases between. Germline values: CDR1 SNHLY, CDR2 FYNNEI. DNA of the CDR3: TGTGCCAGCACGTCAGGGTTCAATGAGCAGTTCTTC. It yields the protein CASTSGFNEQFF.

This clone has just one count. V and J are TRBV5-4 and TRBJ2-7, with 7 bases matching TRBD2. CDR3 length: 15 amino acids. The V and J ends lost 4 bases and 3 bases, in that order; junction bases with no gene match: 10. Germline V gene lookup returns CDR1 SGHNT and CDR2 YYREEE (reference sequence). CDR3 in DNA: TGTGCCAGCAGCCCCGGGCTAGCGGAGAACTACGAGCAGTACTTC. Translation gives CASSPGLAENYEQYF.

This chain links TRBV2 with TRBJ1-3; maybe TRBD1 (5 bases). The CDR3 totals 19 residues. CDR1 SNHLY and CDR2 FYNNEI come from the germline V gene. V was clipped by 6 bases and J by 0 bases, with 24 bases between them. The CDR3 DNA sequence: TGTGCCAGCAGCGAGAGCCGGACACCTGCCAAAGCCTCTGGAAACACCATATATTTT. Translating gives CASSESRTPAKASGNTIYF.

The V call is TRBV7-9, the J call TRBJ1-1; 8 bases match TRBD1. This CDR3 has 14 amino acids. The V gene end was trimmed by 3 bases and the J gene end by 1 base; junction bases not matched to a gene: 1. CDR1 and CDR2 from the germline V gene are SEHNR and FQNEAQ (reference sequence). CDR3 sequence (DNA): TGTGCCAGCAGCTTTCAGGGGGCGAACACTGAAGCTTTCTTT. Protein sequence: CASSFQGANTEAFF.

This rearrangement joins TRBV7-2 to TRBJ2-1, with 9 positions matching TRBD2. The germline V gene has CDR1 SGHTA and CDR2 FQGNSA. V was clipped by 1 base and J by 8 bases; unmatched bases: 15. The CDR3 spans 18 residues. Here the CDR3 reads CASSLGPLASGMGYEQFF. As DNA, the CDR3 is TGTGCCAGCAGCTTAGGTCCCCTGGCTAGCGGGATGGGATATGAGCAGTTCTTC.

The rearrangement uses TRBV2 and TRBJ1-3; possibly TRBD1 for D (6 bases). Germline V gives CDR1 SNHLY, CDR2 FYNNEI. The CDR3 totals 16 residues. V lost 5 bases and J 0 bases, leaving 14 bases between the germline ends. CDR3 sequence (DNA): TGTGCCAGCAGTCAAAACAGGGTGGGCTCTGGAAACACCATATATTTT. The encoded protein is CASSQNRVGSGNTIYF.

This clone has a handful of counts. This chain connects TRBV7-8 to TRBJ2-6, with a tentative D call TRBD1 (6 bases). V shed 6 bases and J shed 5 bases, with 14 bases lying between them. The germline V gene has CDR1 SGHVS and CDR2 FQNEAQ. The CDR3 is 15 amino acids. The CDR3 coding sequence is TGTGCCAGCAGTTTAAACCGGGACAGGGCCAACGTCCTGACTTTC. Its translation is CASSLNRDRANVLTF.

This clone was seen once. This rearrangement joins TRBV5-6 to TRBJ2-1; D may be TRBD2 (5 bases). Per the germline V gene, CDR1 is SGHDT and CDR2 is YYEEEE. There are 17 residues in the CDR3. The ends were cut back, 3 bases at V and 0 bases at J, with 16 bases in the middle. The CDR3 region is CASSSLGSASSYNEQFF. CDR3 bases: TGTGCCAGCAGCTCACTAGGTAGCGCGAGCTCCTACAATGAGCAGTTCTTC.

This clone was counted a few times. This CDR3 is CASRGQGSSYEQYF. The CDR3 DNA sequence: TGTGCCAGCAGGGGGCAGGGGAGCTCCTACGAGCAGTACTTC. The gene calls are TRBV6-1 and TRBJ2-7, with D perhaps TRBD1 (6 bases). From germline, CDR1 is MNHNS and CDR2 SASEGT. The CDR3 is 14 residues long. The germline V and J ends were trimmed by 6 bases and 0 bases, with 12 bases remaining between them.